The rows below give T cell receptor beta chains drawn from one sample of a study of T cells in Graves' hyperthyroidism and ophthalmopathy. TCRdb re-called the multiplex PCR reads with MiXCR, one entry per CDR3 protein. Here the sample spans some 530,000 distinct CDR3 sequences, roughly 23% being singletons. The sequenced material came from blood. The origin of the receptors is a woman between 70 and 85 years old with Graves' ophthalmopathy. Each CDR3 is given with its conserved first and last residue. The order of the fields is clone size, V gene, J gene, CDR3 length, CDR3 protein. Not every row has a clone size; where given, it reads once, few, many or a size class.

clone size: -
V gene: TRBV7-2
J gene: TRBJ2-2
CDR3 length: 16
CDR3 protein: CASSSTGLLNTGELFF

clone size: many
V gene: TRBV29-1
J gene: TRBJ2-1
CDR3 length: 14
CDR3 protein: CSVVVGGMGNEQFF

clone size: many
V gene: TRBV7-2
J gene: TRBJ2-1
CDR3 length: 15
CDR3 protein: CASSPSRGAYNEQFF

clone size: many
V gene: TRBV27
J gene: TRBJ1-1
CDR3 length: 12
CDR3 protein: CASKGGNTEAFF

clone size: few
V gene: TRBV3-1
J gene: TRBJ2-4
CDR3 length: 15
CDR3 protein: CASSQVGLADNIQYF

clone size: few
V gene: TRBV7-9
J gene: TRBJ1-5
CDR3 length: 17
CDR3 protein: CASSGARTANSNQPQHF

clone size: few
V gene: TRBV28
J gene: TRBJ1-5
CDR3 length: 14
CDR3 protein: CASSPGRSNQPQHF

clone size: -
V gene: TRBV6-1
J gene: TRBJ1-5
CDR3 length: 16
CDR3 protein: CASQPGQGGSNQPQHF

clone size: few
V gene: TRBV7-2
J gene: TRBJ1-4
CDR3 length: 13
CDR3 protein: CASSLRMDEKLFF

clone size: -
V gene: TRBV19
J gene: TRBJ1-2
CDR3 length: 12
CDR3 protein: CAIRGRGYGYTF

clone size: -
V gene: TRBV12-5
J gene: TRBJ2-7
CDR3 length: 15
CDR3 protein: CASGPWTKGAYEHYF

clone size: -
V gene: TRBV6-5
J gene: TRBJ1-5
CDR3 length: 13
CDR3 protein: CASSYGNNQPQHF

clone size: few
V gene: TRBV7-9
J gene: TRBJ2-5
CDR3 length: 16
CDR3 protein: CASSSEAGVRQETQYF

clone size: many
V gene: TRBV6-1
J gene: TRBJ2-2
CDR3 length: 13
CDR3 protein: CASTPTETGELFF

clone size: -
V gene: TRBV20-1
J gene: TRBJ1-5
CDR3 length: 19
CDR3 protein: CSARVNLVRGGVSNQPQHF

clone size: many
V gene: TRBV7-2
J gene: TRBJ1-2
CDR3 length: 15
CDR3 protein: CASTPLGSSGYGYTF

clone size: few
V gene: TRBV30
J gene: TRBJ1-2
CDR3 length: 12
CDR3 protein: CAWRREIGGYTF

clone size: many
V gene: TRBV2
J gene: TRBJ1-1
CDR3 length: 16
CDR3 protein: CASSGAGTGWTSEAFF

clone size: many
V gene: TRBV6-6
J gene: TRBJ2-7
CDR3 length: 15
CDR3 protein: CASSYSAGGSYEQYF

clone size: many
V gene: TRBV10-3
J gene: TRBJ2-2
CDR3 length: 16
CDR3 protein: CAISEPGGDHTGELFF